This T cell receptor beta chain was sequenced during a study of T-cell memory formation after mild COVID-19. Each CDR3 protein is one row after TCRdb ran MiXCR on the 5' RACE reads. The sample has about 190,000 distinct CDR3 sequences, around 20% seen once. This CDR3 is built from 16 residues. Germline V gene sequence: CDR1 SEHNR, CDR2 FQNEAQ (reference sequence). V was trimmed by 1 base and J by 4 bases, leaving 16 bases between them. The chain combines TRBV7-9 with TRBJ1-2, with D perhaps TRBD1 (5 bases). The receptor comes from an adult woman who had mild COVID-19 (a few samples of this study predate the infection). Cell type and time point are not known. Sequencing input: PBMCs or a T cell subset sorted from them (not recorded which). CDR3 region: CASSLGTSGPSYGYTF. The DNA for the CDR3 is TGTGCCAGCAGCTTAGGTACCTCGGGACCTAGCTATGGCTACACCTTC.